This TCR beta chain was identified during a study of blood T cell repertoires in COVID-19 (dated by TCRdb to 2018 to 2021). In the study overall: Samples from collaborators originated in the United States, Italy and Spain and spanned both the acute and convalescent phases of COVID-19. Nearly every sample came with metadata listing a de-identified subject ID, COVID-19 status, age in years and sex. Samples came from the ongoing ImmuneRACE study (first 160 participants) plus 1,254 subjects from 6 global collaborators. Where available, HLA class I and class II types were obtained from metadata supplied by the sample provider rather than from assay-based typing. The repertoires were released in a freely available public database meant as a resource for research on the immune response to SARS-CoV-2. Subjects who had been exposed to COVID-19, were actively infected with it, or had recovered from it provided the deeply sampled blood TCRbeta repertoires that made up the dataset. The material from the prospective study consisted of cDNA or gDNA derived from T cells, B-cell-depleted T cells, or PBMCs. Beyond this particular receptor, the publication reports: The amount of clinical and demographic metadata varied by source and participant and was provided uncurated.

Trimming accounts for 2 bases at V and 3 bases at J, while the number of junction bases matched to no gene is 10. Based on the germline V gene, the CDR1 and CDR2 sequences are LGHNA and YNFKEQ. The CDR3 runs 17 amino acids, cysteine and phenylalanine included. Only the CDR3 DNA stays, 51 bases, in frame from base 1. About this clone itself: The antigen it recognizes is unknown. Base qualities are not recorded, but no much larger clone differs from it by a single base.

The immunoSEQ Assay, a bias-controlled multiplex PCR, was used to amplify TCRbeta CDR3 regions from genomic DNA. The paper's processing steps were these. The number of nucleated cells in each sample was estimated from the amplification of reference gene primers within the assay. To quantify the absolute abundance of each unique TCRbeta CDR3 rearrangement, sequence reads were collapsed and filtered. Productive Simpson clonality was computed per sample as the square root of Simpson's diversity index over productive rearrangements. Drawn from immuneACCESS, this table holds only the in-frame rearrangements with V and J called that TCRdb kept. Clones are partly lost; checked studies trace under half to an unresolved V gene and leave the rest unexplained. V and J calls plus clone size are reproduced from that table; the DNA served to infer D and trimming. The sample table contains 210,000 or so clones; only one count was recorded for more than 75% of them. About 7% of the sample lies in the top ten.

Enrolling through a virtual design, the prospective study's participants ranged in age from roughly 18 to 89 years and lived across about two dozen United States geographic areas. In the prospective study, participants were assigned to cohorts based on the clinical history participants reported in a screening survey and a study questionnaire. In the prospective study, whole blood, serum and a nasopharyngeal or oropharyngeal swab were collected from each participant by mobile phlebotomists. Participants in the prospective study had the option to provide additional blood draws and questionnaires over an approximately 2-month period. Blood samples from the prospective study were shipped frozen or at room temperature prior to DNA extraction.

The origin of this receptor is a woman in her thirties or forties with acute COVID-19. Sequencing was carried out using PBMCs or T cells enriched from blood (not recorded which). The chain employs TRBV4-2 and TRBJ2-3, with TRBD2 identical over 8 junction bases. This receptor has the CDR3 CASSQSLTSGSTDTQYF. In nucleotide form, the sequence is TGTGCCAGCAGCCAAAGCCTTACGAGCGGGAGTACAGATACGCAGTATTTT.